This T cell receptor (beta chain) was identified during a study of sequential checkpoint blockade in melanoma. Study summary: Under 25 patients had matched tumor biopsies before treatment and at week 13 after nivolumab or ipilimumab alone.

V shed 3 bases, J shed 3 bases, and the junction held 3 bases outside the gene matches. Germline CDR1 SGHNT, CDR2 YENEEA. The CDR3 runs to 18 residues. This clone was counted between two and nine times. Its target is unknown. Method: immunoSEQ multiplex PCR; TCRdb's copy keeps in-frame clones and lacks some. The data hold roughly 5,000 clones, with approximately 39% observed a single time. Findings of the study overall: About 30 times likelier clinical benefit followed increased tumor T-cell fraction and clonality. In arm A, pretreatment tumor clonality was associated with response.

The treatment here: randomized to nivolumab then ipilimumab (arm A) or the reverse (arm B). This chain connects TRBV11-3 to TRBJ2-6, with 15 bases matching TRBD2. The TCR sequence derives from a human donor with melanoma. The material was tumor tissue (inferred from file names), obtained from a patient given nivolumab and ipilimumab in sequence. The CDR3 sequence: CASSLGLAGGLGANVLTF. CDR3 coding DNA: TGTGCCAGCAGCTTGGGACTAGCGGGAGGACTTGGGGCCAACGTCCTGACTTTC.